Below are 6 T cell receptor beta chains sequenced from a single sample in a study of beta chain features in type 1 diabetes. Broader study findings: All four CD4+ subsets of Type 1 diabetes patients contained TCRB CDR3s that were moderately but significantly shorter.

Sequenced material consisted of expressed TCRB transcripts (all of the isolated RNA was reverse transcribed). TCRdb's copy holds only in-frame clones and misses some; the assay was immunoSEQ multiplex PCR. The sample gives about 650,000 clones, around 12% of which show up once; roughly 0.12% is in the top ten. The antigens these receptors bind are not known. Sequencing input: naive CD4+ T cells from blood. All receptors come from a man aged 25-40 years with type 1 diabetes.

The genes are TRBV7-8 and TRBJ1-5, with a tentative D call TRBD1 (5 bases). Germline V gene data show CDR1 as SGHVS and CDR2 as FQNEAQ. This CDR3 comprises 16 residues. The germline V and J ends were trimmed by 5 bases and 0 bases, with 14 bases remaining between them. CDR3 loop: CASSTTWGVSNQPQHF. CDR3 coding DNA: TGTGCCAGCAGCACCACATGGGGGGTTAGCAATCAGCCCCAGCATTTT.

This clone was counted only a few times. The chain carries TRBV7-2 and TRBJ1-2; tentatively, D is TRBD1 (5 bases). The CDR3 consists of 15 residues. Trimming removed 3 bases at V and 4 bases at J, with 15 bases between. The germline V gene encodes CDR1 SGHTA and CDR2 FQGNSA. CDR3 DNA: TGTGCCAGCAGCTTTGGGCAGGGACTGACCTATGGCTACACCTTC. This gives the protein CASSFGQGLTYGYTF. The entire variable domain, with the rest obtained from reference TRBV7-2 and TRBJ1-2, is as follows: GAGVSQSPSNKVTEKGKDVELRCDPISGHTALYWYRQSLGQGLEFLIYFQGNSAPDKSGLPSDRFSAERTGGSVSTLTIQRTQQEDSAVYLCASSFGQGLTYGYTFGSGTRLTVV.

Comments on this clone: Other DNA sequences in this specimen translate into the identical CDR3. This chain links TRBV15 with TRBJ2-7; 8 nucleotides line up with TRBD1. Per germline, CDR1 LNHNV and CDR2 YYDKDF (reference sequence). V shed 0 bases and J 4 bases; nucleotides not matched to a gene: 2. This CDR3 has 14 residues. The CDR3 reads CATSRDRGLYEQYF. CDR3 nucleotides: TGTGCCACCAGCAGAGACAGGGGGCTGTACGAGCAGTACTTC.

This clone appeared a single time. The chain combines TRBV6-5 with TRBJ1-1; D is ambiguous. CDR1 MNHEY and CDR2 SVGAGI come from the germline V gene. Trimming took 2 bases from V and 1 from J, leaving 8 bases between them. The CDR3 consists of 14 residues. This chain's CDR3 is CASSYGPGNTEAFF. The CDR3 DNA reads as TGTGCCAGCAGTTACGGCCCGGGGAACACTGAAGCTTTCTTT.

This clone was seen at least ten times. The chain has TRBV4-3 and TRBJ1-4; 8 positions agree with TRBD1. With V trimmed by 0 bases and J by 7 bases, 10 bases remained unmatched. This CDR3 spans 17 amino acids. The germline CDR1 and CDR2 sequences are LGHNA and YSLEER. CDR3 residues: CASSQETGRGQGEKLFF. The CDR3 DNA reads TGCGCCAGCAGCCAAGAAACGGGCAGGGGGCAAGGTGAAAAACTGTTTTTT.

There are a few counts of this clone. The CDR3 is CASGDGAAETQYF. The CDR3 coding sequence is TGTGCCAGCGGGGACGGCGCGGCAGAGACCCAGTACTTC. The chain recombines TRBV4-2 with TRBJ2-5, with D perhaps matching TRBD1 or TRBD2 (5 bases each). The V end lost 8 bases, the J end lost 4 bases, and 14 bases lay between the germline ends. Germline loops: CDR1 LGHNA, CDR2 YNFKEQ. This CDR3 is built from 13 residues.